Shown below are 23 T cell receptor beta chains from a single sample sequenced in a study of CD8 T cells in Susac syndrome (dated by TCRdb to about 2019). Receptors were amplified or captured by the immunoSEQ multiplex PCR assay. RNA was extracted with the RNeasy kit and roughly 0.45 to 1 ug was reverse transcribed using random hexamers. TCRdb reran the public reads through fastp at Q25 and MiXCR, keeping productive beta chains. For every CDR3 protein sequence, its rows merge into one entry that carries the most common genes and DNA. The sample has 200,000 or so distinct CDR3 sequences on record, roughly 95% of them singletons. About 0.087% of the sample belongs to the ten largest clones. Sequences were obtained from CD4+ T cells from PBMCs. Receptors originate from a human donor with multiple sclerosis.

The chain has TRBV20-1 and TRBJ2-7, with unresolved D. V shed 6 bases and J shed 2 bases, with 17 bases lying between them. The V gene's germline CDR1 is DFQATT and CDR2 SNEGSKA (reference sequence). This CDR3 contains 14 residues. DNA of the CDR3: TGCAGTGCCCCCTTAGCAGCCCATACCTACGAGCAGTACTTC. Translation: CSAPLAAHTYEQYF.

A single count supports this clonotype. This rearrangement joins TRBV7-3 to TRBJ2-1, with 9 bases that match TRBD2. CDR3 length: 15 residues. Trimming at V came to 2 bases and at J to 13 bases, leaving 12 bases not matched to a gene. The V gene's germline CDR1 is SGHTA and CDR2 FQGTGA. The CDR3, as DNA: TGTGCCAGCAGCTTACCGGGACTAGCAGAAATGGAACAGTTCTTC. Amino acids: CASSLPGLAEMEQFF.

The chain carries TRBV5-4 and TRBJ2-3; D gene ambiguous. The CDR3 consists of 11 residues. Between the trimmed V and J ends, which lost 1 base and 6 bases, there was a span of 3 bases. Germline V gives CDR1 SGHNT, CDR2 YYREEE (reference sequence). The CDR3, as DNA: TGTGCCAGCAGCTTGTGGGATACGCAGTATTTT. It codes for CASSLWDTQYF.

J is TRBJ2-1 and V is TRBV18; TRBD2 agrees at 11 bases. The V gene end was trimmed by 4 bases and the J gene end by 3 bases; junction bases not matched to a gene: 14. The germline gives CDR1 KGHSH, CDR2 LQKENI. The CDR3 extends over 19 amino acids. As DNA, the CDR3 is TGTGCCAGCTCACGACTAGCGGGGACTCTACAGGGTCTCTACAATGAGCAGTTCTTC. It yields the protein CASSRLAGTLQGLYNEQFF.

V gene TRBV20-1 combines with J gene TRBJ2-7; a weak D match, TRBD1 (6 bases). V was pared by 4 bases and J by 7 bases, with 11 bases between. The CDR3 has 11 amino acids. In germline, CDR1 is DFQATT, CDR2 SNEGSKA (reference sequence). The CDR3 spells CSATTGWEQYF. In DNA, the CDR3 is TGCAGTGCTACCACAGGGTGGGAGCAGTACTTC.

The chain recombines TRBV3-1 with TRBJ1-6, with a weak D call TRBD1 (6 bases). Germline V CDR1 and CDR2: LGHDT, YNNKEL (reference sequence). The CDR3 consists of 15 residues. With 1 base removed from V and 9 bases from J, the gap between germline ends came to 13 bases. The CDR3 protein is CASSQAGRGTSPLHF. The CDR3 bases are TGTGCCAGCAGCCAAGCGGGCAGGGGAACTTCACCCCTCCACTTT.

The rearrangement links TRBV20-1 to TRBJ2-1; TRBD2 might be the D (6 bases). The germline V and J ends were trimmed by 1 base and 6 bases, with 10 bases remaining between them. This CDR3 spans 13 amino acids. CDR1 DFQATT and CDR2 SNEGSKA come from the germline V gene (reference sequence). CDR3 sequence reads: CSARGLAFNEQFF. CDR3 bases: TGCAGTGCTAGAGGGCTAGCGTTCAATGAGCAGTTCTTC.

This rearrangement joins TRBV7-9 to TRBJ2-7; D not resolved. The CDR3 is 15 amino acids. Germline CDR1 and CDR2: SEHNR and FQNEAQ (reference sequence). V lost 2 bases, J lost 3 bases, and 14 bases lay in between. Here the CDR3 reads CASSLPSTALYEQYF. In DNA, the CDR3 is TGTGCCAGCAGCTTACCCTCAACAGCCCTCTACGAGCAGTACTTC. The full variable domain, with the rest looked up from reference TRBV7-9 and TRBJ2-7, is DTGVSQNPRHKITKRGQNVTFRCDPISEHNRLYWYRQTLGQGPEFLTYFQNEAQLEKSRLLSDRFSAERPKGSFSTLEIQRTEQGDSAMYLCASSLPSTALYEQYFGPGTRLTVT.

The chain combines TRBV14 with TRBJ2-5; D is uncertain. V was cut by 5 bases and J by 7 bases, with 14 bases left in between. This CDR3 has 13 amino acids. Germline CDR1 reads SGHDN; CDR2 reads FVKESK. The CDR3 DNA sequence: TGTGCCAGCAGCTCACACCTCCAGGCGACCCAGTACTTC. Amino acid sequence: CASSSHLQATQYF. The full variable domain, with the rest looked up from reference TRBV14 and TRBJ2-5, is EAGVTQFPSHSVIEKGQTVTLRCDPISGHDNLYWYRRVMGKEIKFLLHFVKESKQDESGMPNNRFLAERTGGTYSTLKVQPAELEDSGVYFCASSSHLQATQYFGPGTRLLVL.

This rearrangement joins TRBV27 to TRBJ2-7; either TRBD1 or TRBD2 may fit D (5 bases each). Trimming took 5 bases from V and 12 from J, leaving 17 bases between them. The germline V gene has CDR1 MNHEY and CDR2 SMNVEV (reference sequence). The CDR3 is 12 amino acids. The CDR3 nucleotides read TGTGCCAGCAGTCTCTGGGACGGTTTGCTGTACTTC. Translation: CASSLWDGLLYF.

V gene TRBV7-6 combines with J gene TRBJ2-1, with 10 positions matching TRBD2. The CDR3 sequence is 15 residues long. Looked up from germline, CDR1 is SGHVS and CDR2 is FNYEAQ. V gave up 0 bases and J gave up 8 bases; unmatched junction bases: 4. For the CDR3, the DNA is TGTGCCAGCAGCTTAGCGAATCTAGCGGGAGATGAGCAGTTCTTC. Translating it yields CASSLANLAGDEQFF.

This chain connects TRBV5-1 to TRBJ1-2; tentative D call: TRBD1 (6 bases). Per germline, CDR1 SGHRS and CDR2 YFSETQ. V dropped 0 bases and J dropped 7 bases, with 13 bases sitting between them. This CDR3 is 14 amino acids long. CDR3 DNA: TGCGCCAGCAGCTTGGCCGACAGGTCGGGTGGCTACACCTTC. It translates to CASSLADRSGGYTF. The whole variable domain, remainder taken from reference TRBV5-1 and TRBJ1-2, is KAGVTQTPRYLIKTRGQQVTLSCSPISGHRSVSWYQQTPGQGLQFLFEYFSETQRNKGNFPGRFSGRQFSNSRSEMNVSTLELGDSALYLCASSLADRSGGYTFGSGTRLTVV.

The V gene is TRBV3-1, the J gene TRBJ2-1; TRBD2 matches at 12 bases. Germline CDR1 and CDR2: LGHDT and YNNKEL (reference sequence). J gave up 6 bases and V 4 bases, and 10 bases lay outside the gene matches. The CDR3 contains 17 residues. The CDR3 DNA follows: TGTGCCAGCAGCCCGTACCGGGGACTAGCGGGCTTCAATGAGCAGTTCTTC. It yields the protein CASSPYRGLAGFNEQFF.

The chain combines TRBV25-1 with TRBJ1-6; D gene uncertain. From germline, CDR1 is MGHDK and CDR2 SYGVNS. Between the trimmed V and J ends, which lost 3 bases and 0 bases, there was a span of 12 bases. CDR3 length equals 17 residues. CDR3 region: CASSDSRTGSYNSPLHF. In DNA form, the CDR3 reads TGTGCCAGCAGTGATAGTCGGACGGGCTCCTATAATTCACCCCTCCACTTT.

The chain has TRBV7-2 and TRBJ2-5; weak D call: TRBD1 (5 bases). Germline CDR1 and CDR2: SGHTA and FQGNSA. The V end lost 8 bases, the J end lost 4 bases, and 14 bases lay between the germline ends. There are 13 residues in the CDR3. This CDR3 is CASFNNQGETQYF. As DNA, the CDR3 is TGTGCCAGCTTTAATAACCAGGGAGAGACCCAGTACTTC.

CDR3 nucleotides: TGTGCCAGCAGTGAGAGACAGGGAATGAAGACAGATACGCAGTATTTT. It encodes CASSERQGMKTDTQYF. The chain links TRBV6-1 to TRBJ2-3, with 7 positions matching TRBD1. This CDR3 spans 16 amino acids. Germline assignment: CDR1 MNHNS and CDR2 SASEGT. Trimming cost V 3 bases and J 3 bases; bases outside gene matches: 9.

This chain uses TRBV20-1 with TRBJ1-6; 7 nucleotides agree with TRBD1. V lost 5 bases, J lost 10 bases, and 14 bases stayed unmatched. The germline gives CDR1 DFQATT, CDR2 SNEGSKA (reference sequence). This CDR3 has 15 amino acids. The CDR3 here is CSAPRTGRSGSPLHF. The CDR3 region has the DNA TGCAGTGCTCCCCGGACAGGCCGTAGTGGGTCACCCCTCCACTTT.

The gene calls are TRBV7-2 and TRBJ2-6; the D is unclear. The V end lost 5 bases, the J end lost 0 bases, and 8 bases lay between the germline ends. This CDR3 comprises 15 residues. Germline assignment: CDR1 SGHTA and CDR2 FQGNSA. The CDR3 DNA follows: TGTGCCAGCAGCCCTTTTTCCTCTGGGGCCAACGTCCTGACTTTC. The encoded protein is CASSPFSSGANVLTF.

The chain uses TRBV6-2 or TRBV6-3 and TRBJ1-6; possible D gene TRBD1, 5 bases. V lost 4 bases, J lost 13 bases, and 17 bases lay in between. This CDR3 is 14 amino acids long. Germline CDR1 and CDR2: MNHEY and SVGEGT. CDR3 DNA sequence: TGTGCCAGCAGTTCGAGGGACGAAACTTCCCCCCTCCACTTT. Amino acids: CASSSRDETSPLHF.

The chain joins TRBV7-9 to TRBJ1-1; 8 nucleotides align to TRBD1. Germline trimming cut 4 bases from V and 5 bases from J; bases unmatched to any gene: 9. Germline V gene data show CDR1 as SEHNR and CDR2 as FQNEAQ (reference sequence). CDR3 length equals 15 residues. Written as DNA, the CDR3 is TGTGCCAGCAGCTCGCACAGGGGGAAAGGGACTGAAGCTTTCTTT. Protein: CASSSHRGKGTEAFF.

This chain joins TRBV5-1 and TRBJ2-6; 13 nucleotides agree with TRBD2. Germline assignment: CDR1 SGHRS and CDR2 YFSETQ. J gave up 0 bases and V 4 bases, and 4 bases lay outside the gene matches. This CDR3 contains 18 residues. The CDR3 bases are TGCGCCAGCAGCCCGCGGACTAGCGGGAGCTCTGGGGCCAACGTCCTGACTTTC. This encodes CASSPRTSGSSGANVLTF.

The rearrangement uses TRBV19 and TRBJ2-1; D may match TRBD1 or TRBD2 (6 bases each). The CDR3 contains 15 residues. Per the germline V gene, CDR1 is LNHDA and CDR2 is SQIVND (reference sequence). Trimming cost V 3 bases and J 5 bases, with 14 bases left between them. CDR3 in DNA: TGTGCCAGTAGTATCAGGCGGGACATGGACAATGAGCAGTTCTTC. It codes for CASSIRRDMDNEQFF.

The chain has TRBV12-3 or TRBV12-4 and TRBJ1-1, with 7 nucleotides matching TRBD1. V was clipped by 9 bases and J by 5 bases; unmatched bases: 6. This CDR3 contains 12 residues. Written as DNA, the CDR3 is TGTGCCAGTAGACAGGGACAAACTGAAGCTTTCTTT. It is translated as CASRQGQTEAFF.